Described below is a single TCR beta chain sequence and its context. The antigen this receptor binds is unknown. No base quality values were provided; no much bigger clone lies one nucleotide off. These data come from a study of blood T cell repertoires in COVID-19 (dated by TCRdb to about 2020). Broadly, across the study: Samples covering the acute and convalescent phases of COVID-19 were provided by collaborators in the United States, Italy and Spain. The samples were drawn from the first 160 participants of the ongoing ImmuneRACE study and from 1,254 subjects provided by 6 global collaborators. The repertoires were released in a freely available public database intended as a resource for research on the immune response to SARS-CoV-2. Where available, HLA class I and class II types were taken from metadata supplied by the sample provider and were not determined by assay-based typing. Subjects who had been exposed to COVID-19, were actively infected with it, or had recovered from it provided the deeply sampled blood TCRbeta repertoires that made up the dataset. The material from the prospective study consisted of cDNA or gDNA derived from T cells, B-cell-depleted T cells, or PBMCs. The sample metadata nearly always contained a de-identified subject ID, COVID-19 status, age in years and sex.

Collaborating institutions collected whole blood in K2EDTA tubes following their own protocols. For TCRbeta analysis, collaborator samples were shipped as frozen whole blood, as isolated PBMCs, or as DNA extracted from either sample type. Findings and caveats that apply to the study as a whole: How much clinical and demographic metadata was included differed by source and by participant, and the metadata was provided uncurated.

Spanning cysteine to phenylalanine, the CDR3 consists of 16 amino acids. Only the CDR3 DNA is retained, 48 bases long and in frame from the first base. The CDR1 and CDR2 encoded by the germline V gene (reference sequence) are SGHNT and YYREEE. Trimming leaves V shorter by 4 bases and J shorter by 7 bases, with the junction holding 12 bases beyond the gene matches. TCRbeta CDR3 regions were amplified from genomic DNA using the immunoSEQ Assay, a bias-controlled multiplex PCR. The authors' analysis ran thus. Nucleated cell counts per sample were estimated from amplification of reference gene primers within the assay. To quantify the absolute abundance of each unique TCRbeta CDR3 rearrangement, sequence reads were collapsed and filtered. For each sample, productive Simpson clonality was calculated as the square root of Simpson's diversity index across productive rearrangements. The source is immuneACCESS, and TCRdb retained only in-frame sequences with V and J called. Part of the clones is not carried over; for the studies checked, unresolved V genes explain less than half of this, and the remainder is unexplained. Clonal size and the V and J genes are those of that table, whereas D and trimming came from the DNA. The sample contains some 48,000 clones, about four fifths of them found a single time. Of the sample, around 5.3% is held by the ten largest clones.

This TCR was sampled from a human donor in a cohort sampled during active COVID-19. The chain couples TRBV5-4 to TRBJ2-2, and 8 junction bases match TRBD1. Sequenced sample: peripheral blood. CDR3 sequence: CASSAGQARPGGELFF. The bases read TGTGCCAGCAGCGCGGGACAGGCTAGACCGGGCGGGGAGCTGTTTTTT.